Reported below is one T cell receptor (beta chain). Its matching antigen is unknown. Generation of TCR cDNA used 5'RACE template switching (which added a universal primer site and UMIs). TCRdb passed the 5' RACE reads through MiXCR, listing each CDR3 protein once. The sample comprises hundreds of thousands of distinct CDR3 sequences, roughly 13% of which are singletons, and more than 13% rests with the top ten. Germline V CDR1 and CDR2: DFQATT, SNEGSKA (reference sequence). The CDR3 is made up of 14 amino acids. Trimming stripped 6 bases from V and 5 bases from J, with 18 bases between. This record belongs to a study of T cells after yellow fever vaccination. Study observations and caveats: Subsequent booster samples again held most clones from primary vaccination (approximately 95% CD4, 85% to 90% CD8). The presence of abundant clonotypes contaminating from the bulk population was possible in FACS-sorted repertoires.

The chain carries TRBV20-1 and TRBJ2-3; D may be TRBD1 or TRBD2 (5 bases each). The sequencing here drew on PBMCs, taken on the day of the yellow fever booster vaccination. The source of this sequence is a man aged 25-40 years who received the YFV17D yellow fever vaccine. CDR3 sequence (DNA): TGCAGTGCCTCATGGGGGAGCCAGGGAGATACGCAGTATTTT. As protein: CSASWGSQGDTQYF.